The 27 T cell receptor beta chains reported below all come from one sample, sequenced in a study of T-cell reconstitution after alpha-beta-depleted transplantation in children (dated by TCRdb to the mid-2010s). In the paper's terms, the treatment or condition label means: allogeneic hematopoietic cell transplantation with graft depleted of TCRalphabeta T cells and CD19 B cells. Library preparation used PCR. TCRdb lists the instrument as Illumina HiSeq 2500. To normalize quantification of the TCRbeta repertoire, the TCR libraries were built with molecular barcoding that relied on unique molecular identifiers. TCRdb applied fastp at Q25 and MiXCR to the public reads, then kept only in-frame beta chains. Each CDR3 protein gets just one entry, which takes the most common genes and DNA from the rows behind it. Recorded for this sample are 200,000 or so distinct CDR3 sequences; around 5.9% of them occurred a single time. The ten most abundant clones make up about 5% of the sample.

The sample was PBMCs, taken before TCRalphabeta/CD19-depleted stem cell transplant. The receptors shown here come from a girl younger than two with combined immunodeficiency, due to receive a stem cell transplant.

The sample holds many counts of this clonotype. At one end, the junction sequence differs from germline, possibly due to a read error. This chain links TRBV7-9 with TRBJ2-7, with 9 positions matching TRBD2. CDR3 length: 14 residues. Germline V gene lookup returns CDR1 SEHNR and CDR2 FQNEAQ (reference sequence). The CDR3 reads CASSLAGAHYEQYF. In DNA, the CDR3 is TGTGCCAGCAGTTTAGCGGGGGCCCACTACGAGCAGTACTTC. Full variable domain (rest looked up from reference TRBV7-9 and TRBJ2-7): DTGVSQNPRHKITKRGQNVTFRCDPISEHNRLYWYRQTLGQGPEFLTYFQNEAQLEKSRLLSDRFSAERPKGSFSTLEIQRTEQGDSAMYLCASSLAGAHYEQYFGPGTRLTVT.

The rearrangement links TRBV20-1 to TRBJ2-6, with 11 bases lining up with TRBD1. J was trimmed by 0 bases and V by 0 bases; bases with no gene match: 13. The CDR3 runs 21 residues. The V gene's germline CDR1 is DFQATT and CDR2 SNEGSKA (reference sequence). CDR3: CSAREGRPGTGGPSGANVLTF. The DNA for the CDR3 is TGCAGTGCTAGAGAAGGGCGTCCCGGGACAGGGGGGCCCTCTGGGGCCAACGTCCTGACTTTC.

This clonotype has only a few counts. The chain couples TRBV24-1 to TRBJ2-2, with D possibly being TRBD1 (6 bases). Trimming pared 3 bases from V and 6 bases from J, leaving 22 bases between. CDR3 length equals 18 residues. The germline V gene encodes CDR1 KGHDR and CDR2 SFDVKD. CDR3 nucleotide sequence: TGTGCCACCAGTGATCCTTCAAGGACAGTCCAACGCGCCGGGGAGCTGTTTTTT. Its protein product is CATSDPSRTVQRAGELFF.

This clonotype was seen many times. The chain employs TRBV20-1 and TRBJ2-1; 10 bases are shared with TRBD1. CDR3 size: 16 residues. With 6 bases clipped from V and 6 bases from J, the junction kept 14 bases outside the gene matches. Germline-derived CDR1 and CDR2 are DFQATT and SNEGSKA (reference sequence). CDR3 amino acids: CSANFYFRTGGNEQFF. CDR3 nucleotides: TGCAGTGCCAACTTTTATTTCAGGACAGGGGGCAATGAGCAGTTCTTC.

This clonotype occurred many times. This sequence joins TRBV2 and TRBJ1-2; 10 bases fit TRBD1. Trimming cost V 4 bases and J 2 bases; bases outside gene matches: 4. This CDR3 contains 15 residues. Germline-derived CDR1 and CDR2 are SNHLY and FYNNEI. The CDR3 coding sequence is TGTGCCAGCAGTGTGCGGGGACAGGGGAACTATGGCTACACCTTC. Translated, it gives CASSVRGQGNYGYTF.

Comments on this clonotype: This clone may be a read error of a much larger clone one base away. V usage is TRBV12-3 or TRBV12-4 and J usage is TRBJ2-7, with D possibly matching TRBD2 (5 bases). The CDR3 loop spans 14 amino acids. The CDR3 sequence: CVSSGGAVPYEQYF. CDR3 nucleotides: TGTGTCAGCAGTGGCGGAGCGGTCCCCTACGAGCAGTACTTC.

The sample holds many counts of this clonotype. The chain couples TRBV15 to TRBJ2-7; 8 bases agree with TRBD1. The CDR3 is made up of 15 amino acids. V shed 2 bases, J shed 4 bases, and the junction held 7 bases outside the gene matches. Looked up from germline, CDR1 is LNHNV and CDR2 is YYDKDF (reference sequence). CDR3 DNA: TGTGCCACCAGCAGATCCATCGACAGGGGATACGAGCAGTACTTC. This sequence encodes CATSRSIDRGYEQYF.

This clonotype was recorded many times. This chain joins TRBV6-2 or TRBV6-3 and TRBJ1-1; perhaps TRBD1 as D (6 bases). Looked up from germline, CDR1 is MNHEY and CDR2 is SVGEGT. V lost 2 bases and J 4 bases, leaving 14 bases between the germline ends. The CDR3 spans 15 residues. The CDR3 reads CASSYGAGAGTEAFF. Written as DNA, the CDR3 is TGTGCCAGCAGTTACGGTGCAGGGGCAGGCACTGAAGCTTTCTTT.

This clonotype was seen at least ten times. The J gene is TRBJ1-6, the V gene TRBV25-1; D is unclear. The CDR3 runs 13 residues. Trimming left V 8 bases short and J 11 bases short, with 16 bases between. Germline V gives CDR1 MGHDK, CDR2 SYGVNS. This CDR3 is CASCWGGEAPLHF. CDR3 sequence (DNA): TGTGCCAGCTGTTGGGGAGGTGAGGCACCCCTCCACTTT.

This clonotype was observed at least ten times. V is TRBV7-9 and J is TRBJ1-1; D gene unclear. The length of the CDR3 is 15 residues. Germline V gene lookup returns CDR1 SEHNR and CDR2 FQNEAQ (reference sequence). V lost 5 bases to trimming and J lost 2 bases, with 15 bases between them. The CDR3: CASSLSRAVNTEAFF. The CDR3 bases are TGTGCCAGCAGCCTTAGTAGGGCCGTCAACACTGAAGCTTTCTTT.

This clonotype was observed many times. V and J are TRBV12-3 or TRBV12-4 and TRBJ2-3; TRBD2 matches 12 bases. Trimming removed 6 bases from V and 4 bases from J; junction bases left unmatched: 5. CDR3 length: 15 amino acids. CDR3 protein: CASRPSGGAPDTQYF. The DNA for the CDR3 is TGTGCCAGCAGACCTAGCGGGGGGGCCCCAGATACGCAGTATTTT.

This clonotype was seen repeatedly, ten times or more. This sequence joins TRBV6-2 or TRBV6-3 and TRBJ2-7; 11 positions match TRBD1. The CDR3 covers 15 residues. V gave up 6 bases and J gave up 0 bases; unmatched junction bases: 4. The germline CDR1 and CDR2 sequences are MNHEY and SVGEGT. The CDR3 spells CASSIGTGGSYEQYF. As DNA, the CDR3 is TGTGCCAGCAGCATCGGGACAGGGGGCTCCTACGAGCAGTACTTC.

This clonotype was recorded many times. CDR3 in DNA: TGTGCCAGCAACCGAAGGACTAGCGTCGGCTACGAGCAGTACTTC. As protein: CASNRRTSVGYEQYF. The chain employs TRBV2 and TRBJ2-7; 9 nucleotides match TRBD2. The trim removed 7 bases at V and 3 bases at J, leaving 10 bases unmatched. Germline V gives CDR1 SNHLY, CDR2 FYNNEI. This CDR3 is 15 amino acids long. The whole variable domain, filled in from reference TRBV2 and TRBJ2-7, reads EPEVTQTPSHQVTQMGQEVILRCVPISNHLYFYWYRQILGQKVEFLVSFYNNEISEKSEIFDDQFSVERPDGSNFTLKIRSTKLEDSAMYFCASNRRTSVGYEQYFGPGTRLTVT.

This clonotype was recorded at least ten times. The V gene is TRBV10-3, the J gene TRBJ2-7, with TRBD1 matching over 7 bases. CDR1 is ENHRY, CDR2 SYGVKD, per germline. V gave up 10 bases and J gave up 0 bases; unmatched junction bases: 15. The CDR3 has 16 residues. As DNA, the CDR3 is TGTGCCACCACGCTGGGACAGCTAGACGGCTCCTACGAGCAGTACTTC. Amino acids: CATTLGQLDGSYEQYF.

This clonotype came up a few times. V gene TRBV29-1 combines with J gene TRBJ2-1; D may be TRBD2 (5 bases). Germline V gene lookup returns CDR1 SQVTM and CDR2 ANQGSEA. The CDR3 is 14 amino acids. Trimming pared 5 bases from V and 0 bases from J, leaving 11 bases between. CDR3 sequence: CSVSSGDSYNEQFF. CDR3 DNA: TGCAGCGTTTCCTCCGGGGACTCCTACAATGAGCAGTTCTTC.

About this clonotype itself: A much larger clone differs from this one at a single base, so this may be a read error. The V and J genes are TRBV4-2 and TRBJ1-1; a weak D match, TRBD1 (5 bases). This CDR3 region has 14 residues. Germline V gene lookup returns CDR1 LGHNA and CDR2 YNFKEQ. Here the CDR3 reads CASTQVRGSTEAFF. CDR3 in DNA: TGTGCCAGCACCCAAGTCCGGGGGTCCACTGAAGCTTTCTTT.

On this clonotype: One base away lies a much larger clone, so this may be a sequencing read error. CDR3: CASSRGRGQYYEQYF. CDR3 sequence (DNA): TGTGCCAGCAGTCGAGGGAGGGGACAGTACTACGAGCAGTACTTC. The chain joins TRBV7-9 to TRBJ2-7, with D perhaps given as TRBD1 or TRBD2 (7 bases each). The CDR3 sequence is 15 residues long. Germline-derived CDR1 and CDR2 are SEHNR and FQNEAQ (reference sequence). The V and J ends lost 6 bases and 3 bases respectively, with 18 bases between them.

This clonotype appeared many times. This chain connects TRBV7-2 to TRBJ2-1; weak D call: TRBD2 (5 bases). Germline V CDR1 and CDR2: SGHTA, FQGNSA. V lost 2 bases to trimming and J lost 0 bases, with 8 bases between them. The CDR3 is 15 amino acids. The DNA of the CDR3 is TGTGCCAGCAGCTTAAGCGGCATCTCCTACAATGAGCAGTTCTTC. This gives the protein CASSLSGISYNEQFF.

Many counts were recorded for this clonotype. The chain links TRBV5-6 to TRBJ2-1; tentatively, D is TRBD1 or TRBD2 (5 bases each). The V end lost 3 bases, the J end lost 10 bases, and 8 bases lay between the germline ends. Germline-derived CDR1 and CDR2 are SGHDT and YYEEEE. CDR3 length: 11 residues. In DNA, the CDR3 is TGTGCCAGCAGCTCCGGGGACGAGCAGTTCTTC. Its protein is CASSSGDEQFF.

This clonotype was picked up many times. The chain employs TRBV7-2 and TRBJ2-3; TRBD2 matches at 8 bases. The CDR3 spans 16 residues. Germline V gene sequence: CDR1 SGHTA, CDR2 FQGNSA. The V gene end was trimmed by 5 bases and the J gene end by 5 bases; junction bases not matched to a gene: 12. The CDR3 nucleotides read TGTGCCAGCAGCCTTACTCCCGGGAGGGCCGAAGATACGCAGTATTTT. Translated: CASSLTPGRAEDTQYF.

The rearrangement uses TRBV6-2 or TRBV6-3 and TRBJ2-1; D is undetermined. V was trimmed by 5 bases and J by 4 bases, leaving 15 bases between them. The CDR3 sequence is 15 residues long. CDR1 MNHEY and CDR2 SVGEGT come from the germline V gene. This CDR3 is CASSMYWAAYNEQFF. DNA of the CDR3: TGTGCCAGCAGTATGTATTGGGCAGCTTACAATGAGCAGTTCTTC.

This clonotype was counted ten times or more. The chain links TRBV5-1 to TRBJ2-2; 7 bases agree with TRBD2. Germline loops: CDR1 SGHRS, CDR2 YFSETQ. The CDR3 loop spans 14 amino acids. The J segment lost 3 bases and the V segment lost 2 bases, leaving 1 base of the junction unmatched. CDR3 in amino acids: CASSFAGDTGELFF. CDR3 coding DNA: TGCGCCAGCAGCTTCGCGGGGGACACCGGGGAGCTGTTTTTT.

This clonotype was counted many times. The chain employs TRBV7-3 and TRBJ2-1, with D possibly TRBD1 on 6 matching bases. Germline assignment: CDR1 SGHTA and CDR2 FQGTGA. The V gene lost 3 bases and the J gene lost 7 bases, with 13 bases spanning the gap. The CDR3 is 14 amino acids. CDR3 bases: TGTGCCAGCAGCTTGGGGCAGGGGCTAAATGAGCAGTTCTTC. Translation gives CASSLGQGLNEQFF.

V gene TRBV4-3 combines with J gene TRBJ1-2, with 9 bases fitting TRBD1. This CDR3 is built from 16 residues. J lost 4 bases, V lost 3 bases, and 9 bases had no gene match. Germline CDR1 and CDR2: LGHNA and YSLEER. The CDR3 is CASSQMSRDRAYGYTF. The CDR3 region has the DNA TGCGCCAGCAGCCAGATGTCCCGGGACAGGGCCTATGGCTACACCTTC.

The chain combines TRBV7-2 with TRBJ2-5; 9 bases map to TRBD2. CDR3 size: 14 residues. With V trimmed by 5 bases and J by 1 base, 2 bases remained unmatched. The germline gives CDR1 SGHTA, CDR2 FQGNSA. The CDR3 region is CASSSSGSQETQYF. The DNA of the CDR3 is TGTGCCAGCAGCAGTAGCGGGAGCCAAGAGACCCAGTACTTC.

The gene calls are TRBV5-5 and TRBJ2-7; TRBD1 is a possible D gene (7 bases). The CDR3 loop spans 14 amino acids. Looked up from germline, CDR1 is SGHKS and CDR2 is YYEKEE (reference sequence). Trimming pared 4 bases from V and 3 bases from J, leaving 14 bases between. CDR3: CASSMTGTYYEQYF. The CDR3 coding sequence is TGTGCCAGCAGCATGACAGGGACTTACTACGAGCAGTACTTC.

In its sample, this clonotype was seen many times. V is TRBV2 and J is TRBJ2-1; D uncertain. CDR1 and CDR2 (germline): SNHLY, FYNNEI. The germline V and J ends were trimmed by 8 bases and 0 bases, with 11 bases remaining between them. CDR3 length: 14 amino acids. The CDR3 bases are TGTGCCAGCTCCGGACCACGCTCCTACAATGAGCAGTTCTTC. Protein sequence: CASSGPRSYNEQFF.